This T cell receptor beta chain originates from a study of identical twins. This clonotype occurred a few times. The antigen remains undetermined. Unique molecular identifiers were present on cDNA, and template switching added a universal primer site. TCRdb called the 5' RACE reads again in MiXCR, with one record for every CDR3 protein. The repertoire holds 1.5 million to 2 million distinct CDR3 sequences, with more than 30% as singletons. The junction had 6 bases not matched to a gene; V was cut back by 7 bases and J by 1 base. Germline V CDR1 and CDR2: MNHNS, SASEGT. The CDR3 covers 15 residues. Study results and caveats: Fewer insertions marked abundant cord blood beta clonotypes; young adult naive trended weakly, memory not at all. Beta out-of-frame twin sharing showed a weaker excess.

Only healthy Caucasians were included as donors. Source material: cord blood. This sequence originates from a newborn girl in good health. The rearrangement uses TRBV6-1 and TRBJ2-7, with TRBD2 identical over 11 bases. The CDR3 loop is CASILTSGISYEQYF. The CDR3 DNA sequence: TGTGCCAGCATTCTGACTAGCGGGATTTCCTACGAGCAGTACTTC.